This TCR beta chain was recorded in a study of cytomegalovirus exposure and HLA in healthy donors. The V end lost 1 base, the J end lost 2 bases, and 8 bases lay between the germline ends. Looked up from germline, CDR1 is KGHSH and CDR2 is LQKENI. CDR3 length: 14 amino acids. The PCR had 60 Vbeta and 13 Jbeta primers. Repertoires were generated with immunoSEQ multiplex PCR, while TCRdb's copy carries only in-frame clones and drops some. Of around 87,000 clones in the sample, 76% were seen once. The receptor comes from a man in his forties or fifties in good health and CMV-seronegative. Sequencing was done on a sample of PBMCs. The chain carries TRBV18 and TRBJ1-1; D remains ambiguous. The CDR3 sequence is CASSPLEGNTEAFF. For the CDR3, the DNA is TGTGCCAGCTCACCACTGGAGGGAAACACTGAAGCTTTCTTT.